The 17 T cell receptor beta chains below come from one sample, sequenced in a study of blood T cells in healthy people across ages. Together with a sample-barcoded 5' primer, a J-beta primer mix was included in a second PCR lasting about 6 to 11 cycles. MiXCR, applied by TCRdb to the 5' RACE reads, yields one record per CDR3 protein. The repertoire has 1.5 million to 1.9 million distinct CDR3 sequences, about 42% of them found once; the top ten carry roughly 3.7%. The sample was blood. All receptors derive from a woman aged 18 to 35 in good health.

This clonotype has more than one count but fewer than ten. The chain has TRBV20-1 and TRBJ1-5; D is ambiguous. Germline V CDR1 and CDR2: DFQATT, SNEGSKA (reference sequence). With 0 bases removed from V and 6 bases from J, the gap between germline ends came to 9 bases. The CDR3 length is 13 residues. CDR3 coding DNA: TGCAGTGCTAGAGATATGGGTTCTCAGCCCCAGCATTTT. This sequence encodes CSARDMGSQPQHF.

This chain links TRBV25-1 with TRBJ2-7, with 8 positions matching TRBD1. This CDR3 has 15 amino acids. The ends lost 7 bases at V and 3 bases at J; junction bases unmatched: 11. Germline CDR1 MGHDK, CDR2 SYGVNS. In DNA form, the CDR3 reads TGTGCCAGCACCTTGGGGACAGGCCTATTCTACGAGCAGTACTTC. It translates to CASTLGTGLFYEQYF.

This clonotype was counted between two and nine times. The chain joins TRBV20-1 to TRBJ2-2; D unclear. Germline V gives CDR1 DFQATT, CDR2 SNEGSKA (reference sequence). This CDR3 has 12 residues. Between the trimmed V and J ends, which lost 1 base and 8 bases, there was a span of 8 bases. In DNA form, the CDR3 reads TGCAGTGCTAGAGTGGTGACGGGGGAGCTGTTTTTT. Its translation: CSARVVTGELFF.

This clonotype was observed a handful of times. The J gene is TRBJ2-1, the V gene TRBV11-2; tentatively, D is TRBD1 or TRBD2 (6 bases each). Trimming pared 0 bases from V and 7 bases from J, leaving 13 bases between. This CDR3 has 15 amino acids. Looked up from germline, CDR1 is SGHAT and CDR2 is FQNNGV. CDR3 bases: TGTGCCAGCAGCTTAGACTTAGGAGGGGGAAATGAGCAGTTCTTC. Its translation: CASSLDLGGGNEQFF.

A word on this clonotype: One base away lies a much larger clone, so this may be a sequencing read error. This chain links TRBV20-1 with TRBJ2-1; no firm D call. V lost 8 bases and J lost 0, with 11 bases in between. CDR1 is DFQATT and CDR2 is SNEGSKA in the germline V gene (reference sequence). CDR3 length: 13 residues. CDR3 loop: CSTRGYSYNEQFF. The CDR3, as DNA: TGCAGTACTCGCGGTTACTCCTACAATGAGCAGTTCTTC.

The chain employs TRBV9 and TRBJ1-2; TRBD1 might be the D (5 bases). The CDR3 has 17 residues. V gave up 0 bases and J gave up 1 base, with 16 bases separating them. CDR1 and CDR2 from the germline V gene are SGDLS and YYNGEE. The CDR3 spells CASSVGTGPQRNYGYTF. CDR3 bases: TGTGCCAGCAGCGTAGGCACAGGCCCGCAGCGTAACTATGGCTACACCTTC.

This clonotype was picked up a small number of times. The rearrangement joins TRBV16 to TRBJ1-3, with D uncertain. The V and J ends lost 0 bases and 2 bases respectively, with 11 bases between them. The CDR3 covers 16 residues. CDR1 and CDR2 from the germline V gene are KGHSY and FQNENV. The CDR3, as DNA: TGTGCCAGCAGCCAATCGACCCTCTGGACTGGAAACACCATATATTTT. Protein product: CASSQSTLWTGNTIYF.

The CDR3 nucleotides are TGTGCCAGCAGCCGGCGGACAGGGCCTACCTACAATGAGCAGTTCTTC. It yields the protein CASSRRTGPTYNEQFF. V gene TRBV5-6 combines with J gene TRBJ2-1, with 8 bases lining up with TRBD1. The junction had 8 bases not matched to a gene; V was cut back by 4 bases and J by 2 bases. CDR1 and CDR2 (germline): SGHDT, YYEEEE. This CDR3 is built from 16 residues.

Turning to this clonotype: At one boundary the junction diverges from the germline segment, which might be a read error. The V and J genes are TRBV6-1 and TRBJ2-1; 7 bases line up with TRBD2. Germline CDR1 and CDR2: MNHNS and SASEGT. The CDR3 is made up of 18 amino acids. The CDR3 reads CASSEALTGGRSYNERFF. The CDR3 DNA is TGTGCCAGCAGTGAAGCGCTGACGGGGGGACGCTCCTACAATGAGCGGTTCTTC.

This chain links TRBV5-1 with TRBJ2-5, with D tentatively TRBD1 or TRBD2 (5 bases each). V was shortened by 5 bases and J by 3 bases, with 14 bases between the two germline ends. The CDR3 extends over 14 amino acids. The germline V gene has CDR1 SGHRS and CDR2 YFSETQ. The CDR3 sequence is CASRFTGAEETQYF. The CDR3 DNA reads TGCGCCAGCAGGTTTACCGGGGCGGAAGAGACCCAGTACTTC.

The genes are TRBV4-3 and TRBJ2-7; the D gene is possibly TRBD1 (5 bases). The germline V and J ends were trimmed by 1 base and 3 bases, with 22 bases remaining between them. Germline CDR1 LGHNA, CDR2 YSLEER. The CDR3 loop spans 18 amino acids. CDR3 nucleotide sequence: TGCGCCAGCAGCCAAGCAAGAGGACCAGGGTTCAACGGCTACGAGCAGTACTTC. It is translated as CASSQARGPGFNGYEQYF.

This clonotype was counted between two and nine times. V is TRBV7-2 and J is TRBJ1-6, with D unclear. The CDR3 covers 15 residues. The V gene's germline CDR1 is SGHTA and CDR2 FQGNSA. V shed 4 bases and J shed 4 bases, with 11 bases lying between them. Here the CDR3 reads CASSSEVEYNSPLHF. The CDR3 DNA reads as TGTGCCAGCAGCTCAGAGGTGGAATATAATTCACCCCTCCACTTT.

In its sample, this clonotype was seen once. One end of the junction varies from germline; a read error may be responsible. V usage is TRBV7-9 and J usage is TRBJ1-4; D gene ambiguous. The CDR3 has 15 amino acids. From germline, CDR1 is SEHNR and CDR2 FQNEAQ (reference sequence). Here the CDR3 reads CASSLVRGSKEKLFF. DNA of the CDR3: TGTGCCAGCAGCTTAGTCCGCGGATCTAAGGAAAAACTGTTTTTT.

The rearrangement links TRBV6-2 or TRBV6-3 to TRBJ2-7, with 7 bases fitting TRBD1. Germline V lookup: CDR1 MNHEY, CDR2 SVGEGT. V was clipped by 6 bases and J by 3 bases; unmatched bases: 8. CDR3 length: 14 amino acids. The CDR3 bases are TGTGCCAGCAGCCGACAGGGCGCAAACTACGAGCAGTACTTC. It yields the protein CASSRQGANYEQYF.

The V gene is TRBV6-2 or TRBV6-3, the J gene TRBJ2-2; TRBD1 is a possible D gene (5 bases). From germline, CDR1 is MNHEY and CDR2 SVGEGT. The ends were cut back, 6 bases at V and 3 bases at J, with 14 bases in the middle. This CDR3 region has 15 residues. CDR3: CASRAGLRDTGELFF. CDR3 nucleotides: TGTGCCAGCAGGGCAGGGCTTCGGGACACCGGGGAGCTGTTTTTT.

The table lists this clonotype with a few counts. V gene TRBV20-1 combines with J gene TRBJ1-5; weak D call: TRBD1 (6 bases). The CDR3 length is 18 residues. V was cut by 0 bases and J by 0 bases, with 18 bases left in between. Germline CDR1 and CDR2: DFQATT and SNEGSKA (reference sequence). CDR3 in DNA: TGCAGTGCTAGAGATGCCTTCTCCACAGGGTTTAGCAATCAGCCCCAGCATTTT. It specifies CSARDAFSTGFSNQPQHF.

The chain is built from TRBV27 and TRBJ2-1; a possible D gene is TRBD1 (5 bases). This CDR3 contains 14 residues. Trimming stripped 7 bases from V and 3 bases from J, with 13 bases between. Per the germline V gene, CDR1 is MNHEY and CDR2 is SMNVEV (reference sequence). Here the CDR3 DNA reads TGTGCCAGCAAAGGGGCTGCTGGCTACAATGAGCAGTTCTTC. Its protein product is CASKGAAGYNEQFF.